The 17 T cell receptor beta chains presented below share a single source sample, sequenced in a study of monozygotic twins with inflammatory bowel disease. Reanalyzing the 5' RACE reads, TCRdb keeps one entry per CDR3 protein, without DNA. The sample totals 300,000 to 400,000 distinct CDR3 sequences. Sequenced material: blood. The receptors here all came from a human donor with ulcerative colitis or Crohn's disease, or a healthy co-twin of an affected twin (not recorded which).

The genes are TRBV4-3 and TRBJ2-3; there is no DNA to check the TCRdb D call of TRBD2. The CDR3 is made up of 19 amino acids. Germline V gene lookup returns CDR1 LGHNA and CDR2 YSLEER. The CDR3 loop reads CASSQDQRGATHLTDTQYF.

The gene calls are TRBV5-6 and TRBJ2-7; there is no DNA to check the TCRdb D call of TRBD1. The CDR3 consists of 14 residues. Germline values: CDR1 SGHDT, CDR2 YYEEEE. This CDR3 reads CASSFPGRGNEQYF.

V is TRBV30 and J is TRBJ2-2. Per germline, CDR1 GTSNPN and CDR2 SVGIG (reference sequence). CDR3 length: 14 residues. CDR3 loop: CAWSAFANTGELFF.

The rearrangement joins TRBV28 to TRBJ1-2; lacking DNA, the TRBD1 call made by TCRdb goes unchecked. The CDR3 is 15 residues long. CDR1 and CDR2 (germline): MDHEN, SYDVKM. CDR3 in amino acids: CASSLGSGVDYGYTF.

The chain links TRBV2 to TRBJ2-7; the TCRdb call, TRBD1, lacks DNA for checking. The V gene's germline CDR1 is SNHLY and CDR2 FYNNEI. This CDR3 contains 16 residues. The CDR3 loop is CASSESLGALTYEQYF.

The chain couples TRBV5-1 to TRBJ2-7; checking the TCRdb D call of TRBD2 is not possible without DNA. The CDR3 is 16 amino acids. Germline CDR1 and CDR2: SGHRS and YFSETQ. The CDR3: CASSLVQPGLHYEQYF.

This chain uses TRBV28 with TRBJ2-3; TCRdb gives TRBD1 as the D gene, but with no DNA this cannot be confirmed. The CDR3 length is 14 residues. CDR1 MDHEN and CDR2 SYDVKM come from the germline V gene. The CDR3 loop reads CASSLAGRADTQYF.

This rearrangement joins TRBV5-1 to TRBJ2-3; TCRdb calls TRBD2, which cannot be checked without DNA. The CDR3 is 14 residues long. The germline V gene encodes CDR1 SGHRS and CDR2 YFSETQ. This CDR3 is CASSPWGGRDTQYF.

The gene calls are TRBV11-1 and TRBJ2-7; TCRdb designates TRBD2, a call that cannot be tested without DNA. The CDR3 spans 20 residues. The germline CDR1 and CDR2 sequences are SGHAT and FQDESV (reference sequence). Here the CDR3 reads CASSPPRTSGRTSDVYEQYF.

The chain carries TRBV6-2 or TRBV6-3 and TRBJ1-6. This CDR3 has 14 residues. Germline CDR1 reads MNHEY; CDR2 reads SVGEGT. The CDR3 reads CASTMRSRNSPLHF.

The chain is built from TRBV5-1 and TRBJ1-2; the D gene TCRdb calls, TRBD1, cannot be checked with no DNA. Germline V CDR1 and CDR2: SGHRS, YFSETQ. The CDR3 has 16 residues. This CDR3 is CASSPNVYRGDYGYTF.

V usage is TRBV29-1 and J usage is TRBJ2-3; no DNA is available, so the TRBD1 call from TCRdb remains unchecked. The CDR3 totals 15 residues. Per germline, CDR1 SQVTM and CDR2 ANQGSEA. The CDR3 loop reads CSANTAARVARTQYF.

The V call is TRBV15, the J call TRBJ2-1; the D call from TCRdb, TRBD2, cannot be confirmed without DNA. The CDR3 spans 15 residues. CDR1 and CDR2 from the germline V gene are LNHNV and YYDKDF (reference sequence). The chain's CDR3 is CATSRELAGSNEQFF.

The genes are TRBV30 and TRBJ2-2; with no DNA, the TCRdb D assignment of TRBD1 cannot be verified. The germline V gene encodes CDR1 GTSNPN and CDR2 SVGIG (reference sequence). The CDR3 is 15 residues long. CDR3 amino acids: CAWRTGTFNTGELFF.

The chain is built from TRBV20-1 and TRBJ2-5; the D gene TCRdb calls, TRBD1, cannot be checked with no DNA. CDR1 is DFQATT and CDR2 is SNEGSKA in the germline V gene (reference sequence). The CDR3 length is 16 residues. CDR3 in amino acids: CSATSGARGVRETQYF.

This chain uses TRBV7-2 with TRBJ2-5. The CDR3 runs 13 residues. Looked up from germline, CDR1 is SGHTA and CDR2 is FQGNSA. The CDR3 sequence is CASSLDLRETQYF.

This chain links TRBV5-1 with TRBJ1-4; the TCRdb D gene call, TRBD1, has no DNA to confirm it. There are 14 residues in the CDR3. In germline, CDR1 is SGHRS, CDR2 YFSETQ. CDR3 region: CASSLGGNNEKLFF.